The rows below give T cell receptor beta chains drawn from one sample of a study of blood T cell repertoires in COVID-19. Sequenced by immunoSEQ multiplex PCR; TCRdb stores in-frame clones only, minus some. The sample yields about 240,000 clones, around 90% seen once. Material for sequencing was PBMCs or T cells enriched from blood (not recorded which). The receptors here all came from a woman in her 30s with acute COVID-19. Both conserved end residues are part of each CDR3. D genes are given only for firm matches. Only part of the rows carry a size: once, few, many, or a class if the clone is expanded.

D gene	V gene	clone size	J gene	CDR3 protein	CDR3 DNA
-	TRBV19	-	TRBJ1-3	CASSILGGNTIYF	TGTGCCAGTAGTATATTGGGCGGAAACACCATATATTTT
-	TRBV5-4	once	TRBJ1-2	CASSLPGGDGYTF	TGTGCCAGCAGCTTGCCGGGGGGTGACGGCTACACCTTC
-	TRBV12-3/TRBV12-4	once	TRBJ1-5	CASSELGAVLHF	TGTGCCAGCAGTGAGTTGGGCGCCGTTTTGCATTTT
TRBD2	TRBV9	-	TRBJ2-1	CASSIQRGASSYNEQFF	TGTGCCAGCAGCATACAGCGGGGGGCAAGCTCCTACAATGAGCAGTTCTTC
-	TRBV12-5	-	TRBJ1-6	CASGPFGPDSPLHF	TGTGCTAGTGGTCCTTTCGGTCCCGATTCACCCCTCCACTTT
-	TRBV11-2	-	TRBJ2-1	CASSFDKDEQFF	TGTGCCAGCAGCTTCGACAAGGATGAGCAGTTCTTC
-	TRBV12-3/TRBV12-4	-	TRBJ1-2	CASSFDRNYGYTF	TGTGCCAGCAGTTTCGACAGGAACTATGGCTACACCTTC
-	TRBV6-5	-	TRBJ1-2	CASRSQAVENYGYTF	TGTGCCAGCAGGTCACAGGCGGTGGAGAACTATGGCTACACCTTC
TRBD1	TRBV19	-	TRBJ1-5	CASSIPGQGAAQPQHF	TGTGCCAGTAGTATTCCGGGACAGGGGGCGGCTCAGCCCCAGCATTTT
-	TRBV5-6	-	TRBJ2-5	CASSLFPVETQYF	TGTGCCAGCAGCTTGTTCCCAGTAGAGACCCAGTACTTC
-	TRBV11-2	-	TRBJ1-6	CASSLGRGSPLHF	TGTGCCAGCAGCTTAGGAAGGGGTTCACCCCTCCACTTT
-	TRBV4-3	-	TRBJ2-3	CASSQDLSSADTQYF	TGCGCCAGCAGCCAAGATCTAAGCAGCGCAGATACGCAGTATTTT
-	TRBV7-7	-	TRBJ1-5	CASSLVWGVTQPQHF	TGTGCTAGCAGCTTAGTATGGGGGGTGACGCAGCCCCAGCATTTT
-	TRBV15	-	TRBJ1-5	CATSTGGRQPQHF	TGTGCCACCAGCACGGGGGGGCGGCAGCCCCAGCATTTT
-	TRBV7-2	-	TRBJ1-6	CASSLLLSYNSPLHF	TGTGCCAGCAGCTTACTACTCTCCTATAATTCACCCCTCCACTTT
-	TRBV30	-	TRBJ1-2	CAWSPSASYGYTF	TGTGCCTGGAGCCCAAGTGCCAGCTATGGCTACACCTTC
-	TRBV18	-	TRBJ1-1	CASSPPAGSTGTEAFF	TGTGCCAGCTCACCCCCGGCAGGTTCGACCGGCACTGAAGCTTTCTTT